This TCR beta chain was observed in a study of early T cells in non-severe SARS-CoV-2 infection. TCRdb reanalysed the 5' RACE reads using MiXCR and keeps one entry per CDR3 protein. The data contain tens of thousands of distinct CDR3 sequences, less than 15% of them singletons. There are a few counts of this clonotype. The V end was cut by 6 bases, the J end by 0 bases, with 8 bases between. The CDR3 runs 13 residues. Germline V gene lookup returns CDR1 MDHEN and CDR2 SYDVKM. The chain has TRBV28 and TRBJ1-1; tentatively, D is TRBD1 (5 bases). This clonotype was sampled from an adult who was a healthcare worker with PCR-confirmed SARS-CoV-2 infection or an uninfected control (not recorded which). The sequencing sample was made of whole blood. The CDR3 sequence is CASRPTVNTEAFF. The CDR3 bases are TGTGCCAGCAGGCCGACAGTGAACACTGAAGCTTTCTTT.